This TCR beta chain was sequenced during a study of vaccination effects on CD4 cells after COVID-19. Whole-study findings and limits: Clonal contraction was marked in infection- and vaccine-induced clones late after vaccination.

Measured with immunoSEQ multiplex PCR; TCRdb has only the in-frame clones, and not every one. The sample has roughly 31,000 clones; approximately 63% are singletons. As to this clone: What it binds is not known.

On approximately day 9 of culture, CD4+ T cells were separated out. This receptor was identified in a human donor who received a COVID-19 vaccine. The input for sequencing was CD4+ T cells from PBMCs cultured without peptide, taken before COVID-19 vaccination.

CDR3 DNA sequence: TGTGCCAGTAGTCGAAGACAGGGACCTAGCTCCTACAATGAGCAGTTCTTC. Translating gives CASSRRQGPSSYNEQFF. The chain couples TRBV19 to TRBJ2-1, with TRBD1 identical over 7 bases. The CDR3 totals 17 residues. Germline-derived CDR1 and CDR2 are LNHDA and SQIVND (reference sequence). V dropped 5 bases and J dropped 0; count of bases not matched to a gene: 10.